This passage covers 3 T cell receptor beta chains from one sample sequenced in a study of T cell clonality in common variable immunodeficiency. Regarding the study as a whole: Common variable immunodeficiency TCR beta sequences reportedly had fewer deletions and N-nucleotide insertions.

These receptors are not linked to any known antigen. Measured with immunoSEQ multiplex PCR; TCRdb has only the in-frame clones, and not every one. This repertoire holds around 24,000 clones, and none appear only once. The source material was peripheral blood mononuclear cells. The receptor source for this set is a human donor with common variable immunodeficiency.

This clone was picked up many times. The CDR3 end is not reached by the read, which stops 3 residues before it; the germline J gene fills it in. V usage is TRBV19 and J usage is TRBJ2-2, with TRBD2 matching over 7 bases. The CDR3 contains 14 residues. The trim removed 4 bases at V and 7 bases at J, leaving 6 bases unmatched. CDR1 is LNHDA, CDR2 SQIVND, per germline (reference sequence). The sequenced CDR3 bases are TGTGCCAGTAGTAATAAGCGGGGAATCGGGGAG. Its protein is CASSNKRGIGE. Given in full, the CDR3 is CASSNKRGIGELFF.

Comment on this clone: The read ends 3 residues shy of where the CDR3 ends; the end is completed using the germline J gene. The chain recombines TRBV11-3 with TRBJ2-3, with TRBD1 identical over 7 bases. Per germline, CDR1 SGHNT and CDR2 YENEEA. This CDR3 region has 13 residues. V dropped 3 bases and J dropped 6; count of bases not matched to a gene: 3. The covered CDR3 bases are TGTGCCAGCAGCTTGGGCAGGGGGGATACG. It specifies CASSLGRGDT. The CDR3 as a whole reads CASSLGRGDTQYF.

Notes on this clone: With the read ending 3 residues before the CDR3 end, the germline J gene is used to fill in that end. The gene calls are TRBV7-6 and TRBJ2-1; 16 nucleotides align to TRBD2. There are 18 residues in the CDR3. V lost 1 base and J lost 5; bases outside the gene matches: 5. The germline gives CDR1 SGHVS, CDR2 FNYEAQ. The CDR3 DNA, read in part, is TGTGCCAGCAGCTTAGTAGGGACTAGCGGGAGGGTCGACAATGAG. It encodes CASSLVGTSGRVDNE. The CDR3, in full, reads CASSLVGTSGRVDNEQFF.